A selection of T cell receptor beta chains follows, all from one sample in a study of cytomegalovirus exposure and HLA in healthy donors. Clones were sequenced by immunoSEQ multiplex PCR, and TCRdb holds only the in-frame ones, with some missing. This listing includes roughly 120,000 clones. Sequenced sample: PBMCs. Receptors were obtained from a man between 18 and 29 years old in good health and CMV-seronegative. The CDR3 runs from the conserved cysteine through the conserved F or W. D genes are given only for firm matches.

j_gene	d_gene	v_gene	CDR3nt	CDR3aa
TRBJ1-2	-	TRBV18	TGTGCCAGCTCACCAGGGGACACCTTTCCTAACTATGGCTACACCTTC	CASSPGDTFPNYGYTF
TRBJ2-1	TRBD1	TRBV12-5	TGTGCTAGTGGTTTGGGCTACAGGGGAAATGAGCAGTTCTTC	CASGLGYRGNEQFF
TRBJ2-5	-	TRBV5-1	TGCGCCAGCAGCTCTAAAGAGACCCAGTACTTC	CASSSKETQYF
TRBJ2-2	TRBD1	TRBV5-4	TGTGCCGTATCCTCAGGGGGCGGGACTGGCGGGGAGCTGTTTTTT	CAVSSGGGTGGELFF
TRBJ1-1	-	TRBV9	TGTGCCAGCAGCGGGGGCCAAATGAACACTGAAGCTTTCTTT	CASSGGQMNTEAFF
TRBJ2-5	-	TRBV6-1	TGTGCCAGCAGGACAGGGACCCAGTACTTC	CASRTGTQYF
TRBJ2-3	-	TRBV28	TGTGCCAGCAGCCGCCAACCCCAGAATACGCAGTATTTT	CASSRQPQNTQYF
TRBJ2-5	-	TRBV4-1	TGCGCCAGCAGCCAAGCCCCCGGTCCCTCGGGGGAAGAGACCCAGTACTTC	CASSQAPGPSGEETQYF
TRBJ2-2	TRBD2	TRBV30	TGTGCCTGCACAGCGGGGGGCGGAACCGGGGAGCTGTTTTTT	CACTAGGGTGELFF
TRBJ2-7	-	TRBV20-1	TGCAGTGCTAGCGGCGAGCAGTACTTC	CSASGEQYF
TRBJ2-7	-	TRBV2	TGTGCCAGCAGTGAAAACGGAGCCTACGAGCAGTACTTC	CASSENGAYEQYF
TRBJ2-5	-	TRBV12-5	TGTGCTAGTGGTTTGGACAGGGAAGAGACCCAGTACTTC	CASGLDREETQYF
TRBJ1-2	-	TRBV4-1	TGCGCCAGCAGCCAAGAGACAGAACACTATGGCTACACCTTC	CASSQETEHYGYTF
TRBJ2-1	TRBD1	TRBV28	TGTGCCAGCAGTTTATCCGACAGGGGCTGGGATGAGCAGTTCTTC	CASSLSDRGWDEQFF
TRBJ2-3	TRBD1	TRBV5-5	TGTGCCAGCTTAAGGACAGGGGACGGAGATACGCAGTATTTT	CASLRTGDGDTQYF
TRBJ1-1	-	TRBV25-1	TGTGCCAGCAGTGAGAACAGGGACCTGAGCACTGAAGCTTTCTTT	CASSENRDLSTEAFF
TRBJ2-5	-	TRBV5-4	TGTGCCAGCAGCTTGGGAGGAGTTGGGGGGGAGACCCAGTACTTC	CASSLGGVGGETQYF
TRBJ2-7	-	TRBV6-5	TGTGCCAGCAGTTACCGCGGGGAAAGGGGCGAGCAGTACTTC	CASSYRGERGEQYF
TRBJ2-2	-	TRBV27	TGTGCCAGCAGTTTAGATGGGCACCCGAACACCGGGGAGCTGTTTTTT	CASSLDGHPNTGELFF
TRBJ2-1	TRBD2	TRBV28	TGTGCCAGCAGAGCGGGAGGATCCTACAATGAGCAGTTCTTC	CASRAGGSYNEQFF
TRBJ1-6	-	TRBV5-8	TGTGCCAGCAGCTTTAAGAGGCCCCTCCACTTT	CASSFKRPLHF
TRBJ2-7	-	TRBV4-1	TGCGCCAGCAGCCAAGTTTCCGGACAGTCCTACGAGCAGTACTTC	CASSQVSGQSYEQYF
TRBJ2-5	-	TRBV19	TGTGCCAGTAGACTAGGGCCGAGGTCAGAGACCCAGTACTTC	CASRLGPRSETQYF
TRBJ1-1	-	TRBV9	TGTGCCAGCAGCGTAGGCGGCAGATCCAACACTGAAGCTTTCTTT	CASSVGGRSNTEAFF
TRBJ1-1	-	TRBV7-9	TGTGCCAGCAGCCCGGCAGGGACACAGAACACTGAAGCTTTCTTT	CASSPAGTQNTEAFF
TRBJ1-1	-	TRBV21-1	TGTGCCAGCAGCTACCACCAAGACAGGGGGCCGCGAATGAACACTGAAGCTTTCTTT	CASSYHQDRGPRMNTEAFF
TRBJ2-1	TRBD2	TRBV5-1	TGCGCCAGCAGCTTCCTTCCGGGCCTAGCGGGATACAATGAGCAGTTCTTC	CASSFLPGLAGYNEQFF
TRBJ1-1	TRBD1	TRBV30	TGTGCCTGGACTATGGACAGGGGGTACACTGAAGCTTTCTTT	CAWTMDRGYTEAFF
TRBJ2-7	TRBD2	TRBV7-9	TGTGCCAGCAGCCCCAGACTAGCGGAGAGCTCCTACGAGCAGTACTTC	CASSPRLAESSYEQYF
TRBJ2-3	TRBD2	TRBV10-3	TGTGCCATCACCTCCGGGGTAATAGCGGGAGATGAAGATACGCAGTATTTT	CAITSGVIAGDEDTQYF
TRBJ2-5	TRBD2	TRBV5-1	TGCGCCAGCAGCACGGGACTAGCGGGGGGGCGGGTCAAAGAGACCCAGTACTTC	CASSTGLAGGRVKETQYF
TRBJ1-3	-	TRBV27	TGTGCCAGCAGTCTCCACCCTGTTGGAGGGGCAGGAAACACCATATATTTT	CASSLHPVGGAGNTIYF
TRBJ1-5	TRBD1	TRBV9	TGTGCCAGCAGCAGAGGACAGGGGGGACTCAATCAGCCCCAGCATTTT	CASSRGQGGLNQPQHF
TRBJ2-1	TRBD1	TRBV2	TGTGCCAGCACCGAGGGGACAGGGGCCTACAATGAGCAGTTCTTC	CASTEGTGAYNEQFF
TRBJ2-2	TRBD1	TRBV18	TGTGCCAGCTCACCTCGGACAGGACCCACCGGGGAGCTGTTTTTT	CASSPRTGPTGELFF
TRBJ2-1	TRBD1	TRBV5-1	TGCGCCAGCAGCGACGGGACAGGCCAAGGGAATGAGCAGTTCTTC	CASSDGTGQGNEQFF
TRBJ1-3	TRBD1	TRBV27	TGTGCCAGCAGTTACTCAGGGGGCAGTGGAAACACCATATATTTT	CASSYSGGSGNTIYF
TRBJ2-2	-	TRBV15	TGTGCCACCAGCAGAGGGGACTCCAACACCGGGGAGCTGTTTTTT	CATSRGDSNTGELFF
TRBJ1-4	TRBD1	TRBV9	TGTGCCAGCAGCACCGACAGGGGTGAGGAAAAACTGTTTTTT	CASSTDRGEEKLFF
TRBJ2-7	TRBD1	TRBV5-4	TGTGCCAGCAGCTTTACGGGACAGGGGAACCCTTTTCCTTACGAGCAGTACTTC	CASSFTGQGNPFPYEQYF
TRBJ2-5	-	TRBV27	TGTGCCAGCGCCAGCCCTATTAGGAGCGAGACCCAGTACTTC	CASASPIRSETQYF
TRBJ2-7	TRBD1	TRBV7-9	TGTGCCAGCAGGGGGGACAGTCCCTACGAGCAGTACTTC	CASRGDSPYEQYF
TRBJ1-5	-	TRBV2	TGTGCCAGCAGCACCGGGACACTTCAGCCCCAGCATTTT	CASSTGTLQPQHF
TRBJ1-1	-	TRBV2	TGTGCCAGCAGTTCAGGGAGGGGGGCCTATGAGAACACTGAAGCTTTCTTT	CASSSGRGAYENTEAFF
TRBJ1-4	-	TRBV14	TGTGCCAGCAGCCAAGCGAGGAACGAAAAACTGTTTTTT	CASSQARNEKLFF
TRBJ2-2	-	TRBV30	TGTGCCTGGAGTTCAGCCGGGACCGGGGAGCTGTTTTTT	CAWSSAGTGELFF
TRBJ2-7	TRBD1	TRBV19	TGTGCCAGTAGTCCCAAGGACAGGAGCTCCTACGAGCAGTACTTC	CASSPKDRSSYEQYF
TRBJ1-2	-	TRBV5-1	TGCGCCAGCAGCTTGGCACGAGGTTCTAACTATGGCTACACCTTC	CASSLARGSNYGYTF
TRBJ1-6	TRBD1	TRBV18	TGTGCCAGCTCACCACTCCCTCAGAGGACAGGGACTAATTCACCCCTCCACTTT	CASSPLPQRTGTNSPLHF
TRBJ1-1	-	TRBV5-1	TGCGCCAGCAGCTTGGGACTAAACACTGAAGCTTTCTTT	CASSLGLNTEAFF
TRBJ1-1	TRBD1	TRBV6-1	TGTGCCAGCAGTGGGGACAGCGGCCGGAGGTCGGACACTGAAGCTTTCTTT	CASSGDSGRRSDTEAFF
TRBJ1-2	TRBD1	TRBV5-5	TGTGCCAGCAGCTCCCGGGACAGGACCCCCCCTGGCTACACCTTC	CASSSRDRTPPGYTF
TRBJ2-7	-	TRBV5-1	TGCGCCAGCAGCCGCTCCCGGCAGGGGAACTACGAGCAGTACTTC	CASSRSRQGNYEQYF
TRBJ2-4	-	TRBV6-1	TGTGCCAGCAGTGGAGCTAGCGAAAACATTCAGTACTTC	CASSGASENIQYF
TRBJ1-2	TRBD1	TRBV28	TGTGCCAGCAGTTTAATCGGACAGGGGGCGCGGGGCTACACCTTC	CASSLIGQGARGYTF
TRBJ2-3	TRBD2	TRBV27	TGTGCCAGCAGGCAAAGGACTAGCGGGATTTATACGCAGTATTTT	CASRQRTSGIYTQYF
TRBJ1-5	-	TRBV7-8	TGTGCCAGCAGCTTGGGAGGGGGAAGACAGCCCCAGCATTTT	CASSLGGGRQPQHF
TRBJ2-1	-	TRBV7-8	TGTGCCAGCTCCGGTCGAGGGGAGCAGTTCTTC	CASSGRGEQFF
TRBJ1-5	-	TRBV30	TGTGCCTTTACCACAGGGCTCTGGCAGCCCCAGCATTTT	CAFTTGLWQPQHF